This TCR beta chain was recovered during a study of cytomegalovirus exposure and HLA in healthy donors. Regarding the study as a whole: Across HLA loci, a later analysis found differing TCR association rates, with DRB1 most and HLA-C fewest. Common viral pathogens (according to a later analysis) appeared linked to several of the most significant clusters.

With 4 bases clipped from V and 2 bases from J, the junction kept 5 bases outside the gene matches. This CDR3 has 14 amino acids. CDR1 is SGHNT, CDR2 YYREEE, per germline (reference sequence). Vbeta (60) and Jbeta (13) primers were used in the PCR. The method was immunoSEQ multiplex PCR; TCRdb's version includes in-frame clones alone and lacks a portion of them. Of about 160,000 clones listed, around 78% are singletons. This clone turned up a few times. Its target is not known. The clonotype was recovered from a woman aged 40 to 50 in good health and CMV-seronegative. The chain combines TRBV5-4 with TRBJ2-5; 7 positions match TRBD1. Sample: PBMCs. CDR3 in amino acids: CASSPRTGQETQYF. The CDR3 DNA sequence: TGTGCCAGCAGCCCCCGGACAGGACAAGAGACCCAGTACTTC.